This TCR beta chain was captured by sequencing in a study of T cell responses to AZD1222 COVID-19 vaccine. CDR3 length: 13 residues. CDR1 is PRHDT and CDR2 is FYEKMQ in the germline V gene (reference sequence). V was cut by 4 bases and J by 5 bases, with 11 bases left in between. TCRdb's table, derived via immunoSEQ multiplex PCR, lists solely in-frame clones and lacks some. The sample lists about 150,000 clones; around nine tenths were seen once. The clonotype was recovered from an adult who received the AZD1222 COVID-19 vaccine. The chain has TRBV13 and TRBJ1-2; D is uncertain. The sequenced sample was peripheral blood, obtained 28 days after the second AZD1222 dose. The CDR3 sequence is CASSSTSRYGYTF. In DNA form, the CDR3 reads TGTGCCAGCAGCTCTACCAGTAGGTATGGCTACACCTTC.